This TCR beta chain appears in the sequencing data of a study of human thymus T cells. Assay used: immunoSEQ multiplex PCR; TCRdb lists only in-frame clones, some missing. The sample lists 100,000 to 150,000 clones, around 94% occurring once. The thymus was resected at corrective cardiac surgery. The TCR sequence derives from a boy less than two years old with a congenital heart defect but otherwise immunologically healthy. Source material: thymus tissue.

This CDR3 is CASQGIYGYTF. The CDR3 nucleotides are TGTGCCAGCCAGGGAATCTATGGCTACACCTTC. The rearrangement joins TRBV28 to TRBJ1-2, with a weak D call TRBD1 (5 bases). The CDR3 is 11 residues long. Trimming cost V 8 bases and J 4 bases, with 8 bases left between them. Germline CDR1 reads MDHEN; CDR2 reads SYDVKM.